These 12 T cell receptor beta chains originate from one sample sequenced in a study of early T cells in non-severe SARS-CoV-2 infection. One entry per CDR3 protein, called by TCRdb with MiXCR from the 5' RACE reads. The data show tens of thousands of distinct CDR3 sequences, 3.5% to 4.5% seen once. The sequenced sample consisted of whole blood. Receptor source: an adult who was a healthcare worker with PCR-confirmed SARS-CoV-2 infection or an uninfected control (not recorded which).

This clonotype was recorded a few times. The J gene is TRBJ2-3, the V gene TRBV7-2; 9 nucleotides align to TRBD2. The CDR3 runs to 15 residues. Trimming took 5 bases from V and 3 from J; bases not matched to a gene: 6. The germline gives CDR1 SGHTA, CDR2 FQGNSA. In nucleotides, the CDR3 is TGTGCCAGCAGCGGGAGCGGGGGGAGTACAGATACGCAGTATTTT. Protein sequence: CASSGSGGSTDTQYF.

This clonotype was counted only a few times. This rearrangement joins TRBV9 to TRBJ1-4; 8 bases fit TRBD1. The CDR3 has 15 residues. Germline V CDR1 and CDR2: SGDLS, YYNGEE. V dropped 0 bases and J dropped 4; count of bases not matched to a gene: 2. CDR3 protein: CASSVGDRFNEKLFF. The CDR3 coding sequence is TGTGCCAGCAGCGTAGGGGACAGGTTTAATGAAAAACTGTTTTTT.

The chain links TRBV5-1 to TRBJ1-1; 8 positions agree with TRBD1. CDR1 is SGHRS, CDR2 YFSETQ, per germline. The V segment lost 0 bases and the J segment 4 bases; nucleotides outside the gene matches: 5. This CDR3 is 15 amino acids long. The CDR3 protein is CASSLATGGSTEAFF. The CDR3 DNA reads TGCGCCAGCAGCTTGGCCACAGGGGGAAGCACTGAAGCTTTCTTT.

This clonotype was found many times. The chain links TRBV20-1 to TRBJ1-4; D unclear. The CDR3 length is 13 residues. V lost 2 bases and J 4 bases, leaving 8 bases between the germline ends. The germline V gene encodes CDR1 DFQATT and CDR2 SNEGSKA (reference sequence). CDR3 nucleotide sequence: TGCAGTGCTAGATACACGTTTAATGAAAAACTGTTTTTT. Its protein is CSARYTFNEKLFF.

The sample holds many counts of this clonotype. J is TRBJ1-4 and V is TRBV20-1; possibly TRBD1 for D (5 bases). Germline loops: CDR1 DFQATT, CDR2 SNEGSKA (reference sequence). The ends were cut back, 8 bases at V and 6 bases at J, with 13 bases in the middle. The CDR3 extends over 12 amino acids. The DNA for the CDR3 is TGCAGTACGCGGGACGTCCATGAAAAACTGTTTTTT. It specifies CSTRDVHEKLFF.

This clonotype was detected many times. The CDR3, as DNA: TGTGCCACAGGGACAGGGGGCGGTCAGCCCCAGCATTTT. This translates into CATGTGGGQPQHF. The J gene is TRBJ1-5, the V gene TRBV10-3; the match to TRBD1 covers 12 bases. The CDR3 has 13 residues. Germline CDR1 reads ENHRY; CDR2 reads SYGVKD. The J segment lost 6 bases and the V segment lost 10 bases, leaving 4 bases of the junction unmatched.

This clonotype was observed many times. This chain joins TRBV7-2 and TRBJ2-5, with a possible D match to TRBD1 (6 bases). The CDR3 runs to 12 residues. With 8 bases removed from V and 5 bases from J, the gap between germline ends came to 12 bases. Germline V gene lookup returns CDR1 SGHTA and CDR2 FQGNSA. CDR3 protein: CASGTTSETQYF. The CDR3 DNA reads TGTGCCAGCGGGACAACTTCTGAGACCCAGTACTTC.

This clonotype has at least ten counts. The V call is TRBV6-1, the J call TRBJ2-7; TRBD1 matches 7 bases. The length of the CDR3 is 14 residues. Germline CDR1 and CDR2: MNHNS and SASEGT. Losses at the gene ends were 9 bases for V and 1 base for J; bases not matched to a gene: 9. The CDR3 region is CASNNYRGSYEQYF. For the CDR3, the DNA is TGTGCCAGTAATAATTACAGGGGATCCTACGAGCAGTACTTC.

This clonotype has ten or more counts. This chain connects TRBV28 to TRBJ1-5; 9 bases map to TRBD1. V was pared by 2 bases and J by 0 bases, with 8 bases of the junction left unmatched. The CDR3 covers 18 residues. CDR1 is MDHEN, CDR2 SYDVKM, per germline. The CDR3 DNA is TGTGCCAGCAGTTTAAGAGGGACAGGGTTTTTTAGCAATCAGCCCCAGCATTTT. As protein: CASSLRGTGFFSNQPQHF.

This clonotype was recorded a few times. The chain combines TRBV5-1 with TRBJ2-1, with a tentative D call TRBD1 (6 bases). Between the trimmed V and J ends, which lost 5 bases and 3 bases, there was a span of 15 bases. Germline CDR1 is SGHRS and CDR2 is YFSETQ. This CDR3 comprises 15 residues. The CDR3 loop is CASSIGGKSYNEQFF. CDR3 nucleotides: TGCGCCAGCAGTATAGGGGGAAAAAGCTACAATGAGCAGTTCTTC. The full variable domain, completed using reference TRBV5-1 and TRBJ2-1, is KAGVTQTPRYLIKTRGQQVTLSCSPISGHRSVSWYQQTPGQGLQFLFEYFSETQRNKGNFPGRFSGRQFSNSRSEMNVSTLELGDSALYLCASSIGGKSYNEQFFGPGTRLTVL.

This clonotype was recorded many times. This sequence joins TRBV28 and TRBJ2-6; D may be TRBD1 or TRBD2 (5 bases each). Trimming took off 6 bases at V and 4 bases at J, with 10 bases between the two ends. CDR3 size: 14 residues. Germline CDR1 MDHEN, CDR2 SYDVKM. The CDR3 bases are TGTGCCAGCAGGGGACCGGGAGGGGCCAACGTCCTGACTTTC. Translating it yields CASRGPGGANVLTF.

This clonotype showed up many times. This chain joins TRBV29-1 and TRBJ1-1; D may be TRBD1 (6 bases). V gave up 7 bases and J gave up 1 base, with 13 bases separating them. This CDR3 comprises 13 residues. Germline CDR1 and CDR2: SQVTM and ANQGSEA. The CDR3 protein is CSAAQDRNTEAFF. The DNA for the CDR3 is TGCAGCGCTGCCCAGGACAGGAACACTGAAGCTTTCTTT.